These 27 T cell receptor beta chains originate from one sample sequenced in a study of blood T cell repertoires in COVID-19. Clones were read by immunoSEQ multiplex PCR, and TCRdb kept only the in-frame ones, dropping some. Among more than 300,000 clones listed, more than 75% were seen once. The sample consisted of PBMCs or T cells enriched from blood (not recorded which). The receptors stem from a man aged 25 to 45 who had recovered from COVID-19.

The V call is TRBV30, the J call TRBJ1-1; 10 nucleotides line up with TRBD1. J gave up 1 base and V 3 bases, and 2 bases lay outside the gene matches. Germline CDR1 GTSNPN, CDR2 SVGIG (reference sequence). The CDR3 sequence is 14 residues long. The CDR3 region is CAWRTGGPNTEAFF. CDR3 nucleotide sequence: TGTGCCTGGAGGACAGGGGGCCCGAACACTGAAGCTTTCTTT.

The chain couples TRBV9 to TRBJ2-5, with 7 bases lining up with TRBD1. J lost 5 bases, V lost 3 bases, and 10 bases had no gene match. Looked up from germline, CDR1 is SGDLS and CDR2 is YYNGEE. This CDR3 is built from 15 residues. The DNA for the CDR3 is TGTGCCAGCAGCGAGAGACAGGGTATCCTCGAGACCCAGTACTTC. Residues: CASSERQGILETQYF.

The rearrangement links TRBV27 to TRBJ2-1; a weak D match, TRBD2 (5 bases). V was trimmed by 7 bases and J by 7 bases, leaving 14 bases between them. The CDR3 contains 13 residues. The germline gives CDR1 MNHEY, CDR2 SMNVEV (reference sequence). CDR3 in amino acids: CASTFLGSNEQFF. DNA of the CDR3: TGTGCCAGCACCTTCCTTGGGAGTAATGAGCAGTTCTTC.

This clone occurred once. This CDR3 is CASSFEQGGSPLHF. The CDR3 DNA follows: TGTGCCAGCAGCTTTGAACAGGGAGGGTCACCCCTCCACTTT. V gene TRBV7-2 combines with J gene TRBJ1-6; TRBD1 is a possible D gene (6 bases). CDR1 and CDR2 from the germline V gene are SGHTA and FQGNSA. The V gene lost 3 bases and the J gene lost 10 bases, with 13 bases spanning the gap. The CDR3 totals 14 residues. Based on the CDR3 plus reference TRBV7-2 and TRBJ1-6, the full variable domain is GAGVSQSPSNKVTEKGKDVELRCDPISGHTALYWYRQSLGQGLEFLIYFQGNSAPDKSGLPSDRFSAERTGGSVSTLTIQRTQQEDSAVYLCASSFEQGGSPLHFGNGTRLTVT.

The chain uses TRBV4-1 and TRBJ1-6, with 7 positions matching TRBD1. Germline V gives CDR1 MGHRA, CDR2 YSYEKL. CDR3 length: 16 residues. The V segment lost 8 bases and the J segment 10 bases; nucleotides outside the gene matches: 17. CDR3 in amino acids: CASSPGQISGGSPLHF. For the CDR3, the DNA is TGCGCCAGCTCTCCGGGACAGATTTCAGGAGGATCACCCCTCCACTTT.

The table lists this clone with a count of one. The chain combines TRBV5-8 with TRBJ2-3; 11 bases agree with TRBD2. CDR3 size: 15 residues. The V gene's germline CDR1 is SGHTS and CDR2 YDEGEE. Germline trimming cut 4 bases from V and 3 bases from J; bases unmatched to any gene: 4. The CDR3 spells CASSALAGVTDTQYF. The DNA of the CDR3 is TGTGCCAGCAGCGCACTAGCGGGGGTTACAGATACGCAGTATTTT.

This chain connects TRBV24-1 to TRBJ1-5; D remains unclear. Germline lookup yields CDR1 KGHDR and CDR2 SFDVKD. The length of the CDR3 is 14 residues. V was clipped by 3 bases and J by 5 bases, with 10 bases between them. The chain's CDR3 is CATSDDNGYQPQHF. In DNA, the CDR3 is TGTGCCACCAGTGATGACAATGGTTATCAGCCCCAGCATTTT.

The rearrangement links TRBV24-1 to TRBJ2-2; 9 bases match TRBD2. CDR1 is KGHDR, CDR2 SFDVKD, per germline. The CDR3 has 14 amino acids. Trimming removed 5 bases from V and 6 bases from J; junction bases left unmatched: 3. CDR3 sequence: CATSAGLAAGELFF. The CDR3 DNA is TGTGCCACCAGTGCGGGACTAGCCGCCGGGGAGCTGTTTTTT.

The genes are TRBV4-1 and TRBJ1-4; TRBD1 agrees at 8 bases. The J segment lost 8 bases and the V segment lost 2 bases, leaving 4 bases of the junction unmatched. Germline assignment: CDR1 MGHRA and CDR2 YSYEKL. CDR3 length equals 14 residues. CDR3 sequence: CASSQFRGREKLFF. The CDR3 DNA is TGCGCCAGCAGCCAATTCAGGGGGCGGGAAAAACTGTTTTTT.

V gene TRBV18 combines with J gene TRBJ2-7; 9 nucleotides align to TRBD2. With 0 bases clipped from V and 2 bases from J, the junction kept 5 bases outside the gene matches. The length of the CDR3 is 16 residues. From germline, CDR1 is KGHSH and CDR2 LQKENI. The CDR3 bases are TGTGCCAGCTCACCACCGGCTAGCGGGACTCCCTACGAGCAGTACTTC. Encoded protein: CASSPPASGTPYEQYF.

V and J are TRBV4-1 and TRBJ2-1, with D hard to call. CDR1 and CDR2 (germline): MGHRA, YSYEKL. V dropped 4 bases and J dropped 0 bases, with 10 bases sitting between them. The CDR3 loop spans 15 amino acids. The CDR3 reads CASSRLPSSYNEQFF. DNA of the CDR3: TGCGCCAGCAGCCGCCTACCGAGCTCCTACAATGAGCAGTTCTTC.

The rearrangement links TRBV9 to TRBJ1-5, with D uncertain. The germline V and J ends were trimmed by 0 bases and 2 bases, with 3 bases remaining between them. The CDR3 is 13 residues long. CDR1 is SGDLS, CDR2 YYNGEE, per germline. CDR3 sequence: CASSVAGNQPQHF. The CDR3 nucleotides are TGTGCCAGCAGCGTAGCGGGCAATCAGCCCCAGCATTTT.

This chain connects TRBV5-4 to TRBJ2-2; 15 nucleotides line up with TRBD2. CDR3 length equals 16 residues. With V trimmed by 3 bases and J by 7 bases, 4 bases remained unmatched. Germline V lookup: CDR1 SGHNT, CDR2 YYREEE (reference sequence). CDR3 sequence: CASSSGTSGGNGELFF. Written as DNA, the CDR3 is TGTGCCAGCAGCTCTGGGACTAGCGGGGGGAACGGGGAGCTGTTTTTT. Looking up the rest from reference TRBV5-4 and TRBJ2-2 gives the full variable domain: ETGVTQSPTHLIKTRGQQVTLRCSSQSGHNTVSWYQQALGQGPQFIFQYYREEENGRGNFPPRFSGLQFPNYSSELNVNALELDDSALYLCASSSGTSGGNGELFFGEGSRLTVL.

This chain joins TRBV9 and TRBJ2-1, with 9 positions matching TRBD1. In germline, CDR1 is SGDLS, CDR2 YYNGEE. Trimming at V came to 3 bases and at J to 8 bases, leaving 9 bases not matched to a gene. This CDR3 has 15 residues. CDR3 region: CASSERTGVRDEQFF. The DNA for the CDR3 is TGTGCCAGCAGCGAAAGGACAGGGGTTAGGGATGAGCAGTTCTTC.

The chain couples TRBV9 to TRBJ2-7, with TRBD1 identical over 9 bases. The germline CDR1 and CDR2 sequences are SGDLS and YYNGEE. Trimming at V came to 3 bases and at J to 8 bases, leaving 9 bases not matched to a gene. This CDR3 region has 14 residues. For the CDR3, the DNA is TGTGCCAGCAGCGCCCGGGACAGGGAAACTAAGCAGTACTTC. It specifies CASSARDRETKQYF.

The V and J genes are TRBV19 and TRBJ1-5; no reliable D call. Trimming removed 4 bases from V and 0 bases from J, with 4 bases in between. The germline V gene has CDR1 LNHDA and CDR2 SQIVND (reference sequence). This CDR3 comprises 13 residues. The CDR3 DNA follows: TGTGCCAGTAGTACGGTTAGCAATCAGCCCCAGCATTTT. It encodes CASSTVSNQPQHF. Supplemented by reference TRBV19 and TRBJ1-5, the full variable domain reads DGGITQSPKYLFRKEGQNVTLSCEQNLNHDAMYWYRQDPGQGLRLIYYSQIVNDFQKGDIAEGYSVSREKKESFPLTVTSAQKNPTAFYLCASSTVSNQPQHFGDGTRLSIL.

CDR3 residues: CASSLGSAGGLRAGYF. CDR3 nucleotide sequence: TGCGCCAGCAGCTTGGGGTCCGCAGGGGGTTTGCGGGCGGGGTACTTC. The chain combines TRBV5-1 with TRBJ2-7; 7 bases match TRBD1. In germline, CDR1 is SGHRS, CDR2 YFSETQ. The CDR3 loop spans 16 amino acids. Trimming cost V 0 bases and J 12 bases; bases outside gene matches: 18.

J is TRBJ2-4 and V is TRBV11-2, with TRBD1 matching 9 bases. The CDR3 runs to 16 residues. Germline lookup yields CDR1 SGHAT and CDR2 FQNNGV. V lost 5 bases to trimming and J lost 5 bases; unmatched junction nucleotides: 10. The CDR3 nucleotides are TGTGCCAGCAGCGACCGGGACAGGGCGAGAGAAAACATTCAGTACTTC. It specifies CASSDRDRARENIQYF. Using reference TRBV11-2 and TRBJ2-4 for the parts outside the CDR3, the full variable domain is EAGVAQSPRYKIIEKRQSVAFWCNPISGHATLYWYQQILGQGPKLLIQFQNNGVVDDSQLPKDRFSAERLKGVDSTLKIQPAKLEDSAVYLCASSDRDRARENIQYFGAGTRLSVL.

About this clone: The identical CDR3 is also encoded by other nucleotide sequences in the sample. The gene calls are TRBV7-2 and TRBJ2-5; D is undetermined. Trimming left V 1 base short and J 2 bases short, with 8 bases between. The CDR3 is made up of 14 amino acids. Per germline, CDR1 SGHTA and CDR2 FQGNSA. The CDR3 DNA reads TGTGCCAGCAGCTTAGGGGCGCGTCAAGAGACCCAGTACTTC. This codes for CASSLGARQETQYF. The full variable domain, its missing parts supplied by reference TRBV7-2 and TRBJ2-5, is GAGVSQSPSNKVTEKGKDVELRCDPISGHTALYWYRQSLGQGLEFLIYFQGNSAPDKSGLPSDRFSAERTGGSVSTLTIQRTQQEDSAVYLCASSLGARQETQYFGPGTRLLVL.

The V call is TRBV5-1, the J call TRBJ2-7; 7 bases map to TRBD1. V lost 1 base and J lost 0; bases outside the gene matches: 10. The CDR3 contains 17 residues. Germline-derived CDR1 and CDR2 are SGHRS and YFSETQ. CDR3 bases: TGCGCCAGCAGCTTGACTTCGCGACAGGGAAACTCCTACGAGCAGTACTTC. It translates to CASSLTSRQGNSYEQYF.

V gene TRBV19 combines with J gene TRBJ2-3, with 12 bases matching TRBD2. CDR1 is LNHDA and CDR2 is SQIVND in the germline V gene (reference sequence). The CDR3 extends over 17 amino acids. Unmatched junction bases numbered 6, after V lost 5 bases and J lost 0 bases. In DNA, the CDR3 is TGTGCCAGTAGTCTAGCCGGACTAGCGGGAAGCACAGATACGCAGTATTTT. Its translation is CASSLAGLAGSTDTQYF. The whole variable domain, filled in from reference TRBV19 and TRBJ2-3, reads DGGITQSPKYLFRKEGQNVTLSCEQNLNHDAMYWYRQDPGQGLRLIYYSQIVNDFQKGDIAEGYSVSREKKESFPLTVTSAQKNPTAFYLCASSLAGLAGSTDTQYFGPGTRLTVL.

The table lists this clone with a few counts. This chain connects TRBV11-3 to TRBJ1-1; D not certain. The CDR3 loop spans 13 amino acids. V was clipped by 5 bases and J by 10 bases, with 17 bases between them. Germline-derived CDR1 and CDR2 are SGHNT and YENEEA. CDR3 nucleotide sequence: TGTGCCAGCAGCGGGCTTATGGCAGATGGAGCTTTCTTT. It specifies CASSGLMADGAFF.

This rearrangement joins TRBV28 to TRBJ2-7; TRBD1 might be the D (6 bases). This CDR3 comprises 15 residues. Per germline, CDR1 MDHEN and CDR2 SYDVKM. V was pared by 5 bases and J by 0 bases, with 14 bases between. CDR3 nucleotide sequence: TGTGCCAGCAGTCCTGTGGACAGAGCCTCCTACGAGCAGTACTTC. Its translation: CASSPVDRASYEQYF.

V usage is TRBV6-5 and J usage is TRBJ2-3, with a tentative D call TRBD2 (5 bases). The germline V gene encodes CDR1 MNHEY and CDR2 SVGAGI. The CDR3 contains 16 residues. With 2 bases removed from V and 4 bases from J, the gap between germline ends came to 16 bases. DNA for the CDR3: TGTGCCAGCAGTTACGCCGGGGAGTCAGCGTCAGATACGCAGTATTTT. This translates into CASSYAGESASDTQYF.

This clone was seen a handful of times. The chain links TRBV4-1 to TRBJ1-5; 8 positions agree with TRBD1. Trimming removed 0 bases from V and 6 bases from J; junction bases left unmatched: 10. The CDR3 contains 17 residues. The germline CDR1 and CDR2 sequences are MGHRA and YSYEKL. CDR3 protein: CASSQDPTGDRGQPQHF. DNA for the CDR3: TGCGCCAGCAGCCAAGATCCTACGGGAGACAGGGGTCAGCCCCAGCATTTT.

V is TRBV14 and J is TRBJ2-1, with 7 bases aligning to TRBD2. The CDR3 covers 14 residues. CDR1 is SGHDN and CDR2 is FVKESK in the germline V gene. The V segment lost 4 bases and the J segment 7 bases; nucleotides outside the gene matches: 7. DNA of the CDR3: TGTGCCAGCAGCCTGCGGCGGGAGTGGAATGAGCAGTTCTTC. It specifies CASSLRREWNEQFF.

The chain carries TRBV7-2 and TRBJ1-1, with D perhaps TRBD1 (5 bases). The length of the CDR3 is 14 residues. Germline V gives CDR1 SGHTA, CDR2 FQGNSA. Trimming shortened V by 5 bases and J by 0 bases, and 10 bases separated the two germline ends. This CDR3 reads CASSDRRMNTEAFF. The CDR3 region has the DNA TGTGCCAGCAGCGACAGACGGATGAACACTGAAGCTTTCTTT.